The rows below give T cell receptor beta chains drawn from one sample of a study of blood T cell repertoires in COVID-19. Produced via immunoSEQ multiplex PCR; TCRdb's table is partial and in-frame only. The profile shows over 120,000 clones, approximately 84% of them singletons. Input material: peripheral blood. Receptor source: a woman aged 55-70 years with acute or convalescent COVID-19. Both conserved end residues are trimmed from each CDR3. Size values are once, few and many counts, or a class for expanded clones, and some rows have none.

v_gene	abundance	CDR3aa
TRBV7-3	NA	ASSLGSSGSRHEQF
TRBV3-1/TRBV3-2	NA	ASSFRFSSYEQY
TRBV28	NA	ASSSQNYGYT
TRBV19	NA	ASRSRGGLYNEQF
TRBV7-8	few	ASSAGLAVSYEQY
TRBV28	NA	ASSPDRHEQY
TRBV7-9	NA	ASTRRVNEKLF
TRBV12-5	NA	ASGLGLARNEQY
TRBV4-1	NA	ASSPAWAGVLEAF
TRBV28	NA	ASSPLAGSTDTQY
TRBV6-2/TRBV6-3	NA	ASSSQPGRGSYEQY
TRBV29-1	few	SVAPGGEKLF
TRBV2	NA	ASSERRLAAEQF
TRBV7-6	NA	ASSLGPGINTEAF
TRBV29-1	NA	SVRDSLDGELF
TRBV7-3	NA	ASSFSGTYNEQF
TRBV5-1	NA	ASSPGQGGNQPQH
TRBV25-1	NA	ASSRQGGSSGNTIY
TRBV28	NA	ASSSGQGEYQPQH
TRBV2	NA	ASTLGQGREETQY
TRBV19	NA	AIRQGTNTEAF
TRBV10-3	NA	AISDPGHQPQH
TRBV7-9	NA	ASSPKSGLALDHEQY
TRBV4-3	NA	ASSQDVGLAGEQF
TRBV28	NA	ASRVTGDRHGYT
TRBV10-3	few	AISVDRGGTEAF